Detailed here is one TCR beta chain. The target antigen is unknown. The data were taken from a study of monozygotic twins with inflammatory bowel disease. Findings of the study overall: Different subtypes (of T cells) could not be told apart from one another.

TCRdb re-called the 5' RACE reads, yielding one record per CDR3 amino acid sequence without DNA. The table for this sample gives about 210,000 distinct CDR3 sequences. The CDR3 is 14 residues long. Germline-derived CDR1 and CDR2 are SGHTA and FQGNSA. Blood, about 2.6 ml, was drawn per donor. The sequence came from a human donor with ulcerative colitis or Crohn's disease, or a healthy co-twin of an affected twin (not recorded which). The chain uses TRBV7-2 and TRBJ2-1. The specimen was blood. The CDR3 sequence is CASSLSLPHNEQFF.